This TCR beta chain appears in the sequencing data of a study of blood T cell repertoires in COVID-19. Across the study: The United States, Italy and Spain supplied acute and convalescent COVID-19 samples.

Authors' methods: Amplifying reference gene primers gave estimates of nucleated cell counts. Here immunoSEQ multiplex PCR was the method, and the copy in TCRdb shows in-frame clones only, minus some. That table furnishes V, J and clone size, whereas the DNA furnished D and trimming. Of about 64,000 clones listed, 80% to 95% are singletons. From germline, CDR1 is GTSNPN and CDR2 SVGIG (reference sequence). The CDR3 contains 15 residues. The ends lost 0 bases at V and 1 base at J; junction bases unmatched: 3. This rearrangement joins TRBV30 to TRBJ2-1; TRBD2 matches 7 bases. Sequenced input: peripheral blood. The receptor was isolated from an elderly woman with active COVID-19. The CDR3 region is CAWSVGGGSYNEQFF. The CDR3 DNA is TGTGCCTGGAGTGTCGGGGGAGGGTCCTACAATGAGCAGTTCTTC.